The 23 T cell receptor beta chains below all came from one sample that was sequenced in a study of T and B cells in COVID-19 patients. BIOMED2 TRB-A/B primer pools were used in multiplex TRB PCR. TCRdb reanalysed the multiplex PCR reads using MiXCR and keeps one entry per CDR3 protein. The table lists over 15,000 distinct CDR3 sequences, roughly 36% of them singletons. Blood genomic DNA input for TRB amplification was roughly 220-500 ng. What was sequenced was blood. These receptors all come from a human donor with active COVID-19.

The genes are TRBV6-2 or TRBV6-3 and TRBJ1-4; weak D call: TRBD1 (5 bases). Trimming stripped 2 bases from V and 3 bases from J, with 10 bases between. This CDR3 is built from 15 residues. Germline V CDR1 and CDR2: MNHEY, SVGEGT. The CDR3 protein is CASSYDDRANEKLFF. The CDR3 coding sequence is TGTGCCAGCAGTTACGACGACAGAGCTAATGAAAAACTGTTTTTT.

The chain is built from TRBV15 and TRBJ2-5, with TRBD1 identical over 11 bases. CDR3 size: 16 residues. V was clipped by 6 bases and J by 5 bases; unmatched bases: 11. The germline CDR1 and CDR2 sequences are LNHNV and YYDKDF (reference sequence). The CDR3 loop reads CATRGLDRGPRETQYF. CDR3 coding DNA: TGTGCCACCAGGGGATTGGACAGGGGGCCAAGGGAGACCCAGTACTTC.

The chain employs TRBV5-4 and TRBJ2-5, with TRBD2 as a possible D gene (5 bases). This CDR3 has 13 residues. Germline V gene sequence: CDR1 SGHNT, CDR2 YYREEE (reference sequence). V lost 0 bases and J lost 13, with 16 bases in between. CDR3 sequence (DNA): TGTGCCAGCAGCTTGGGATCGCTAGCTTCGCCGTACTTC. This sequence encodes CASSLGSLASPYF.

Note on this clonotype: This could be a read error, since a much larger clone is one nucleotide away. The V gene is TRBV29-1, the J gene TRBJ2-3; the match to TRBD2 covers 10 bases. The CDR3 totals 17 residues. Germline values: CDR1 SQVTM, CDR2 ANQGSEA. CDR3 nucleotide sequence: TGCAGCGTTGTTAATCTAGCGGGGGACTATAGCACAGATAAGCAGTATTTT. Its protein is CSVVNLAGDYSTDKQYF.

The chain is built from TRBV5-6 and TRBJ2-2; the D gene is possibly TRBD1 (5 bases). V was pared by 4 bases and J by 4 bases, with 17 bases between. Germline V CDR1 and CDR2: SGHDT, YYEEEE. This CDR3 has 16 amino acids. The chain's CDR3 is CASSPQMTDSTGELFF. The CDR3 DNA reads TGTGCCAGCAGCCCCCAAATGACAGACTCCACCGGGGAGCTGTTTTTT.

This clonotype occurred a few times. The V and J genes are TRBV5-6 and TRBJ1-5; possibly TRBD1 for D (5 bases). Per germline, CDR1 SGHDT and CDR2 YYEEEE. The CDR3 has 16 residues. The V end lost 3 bases, the J end lost 0 bases, and 13 bases lay between the germline ends. For the CDR3, the DNA is TGTGCCAGCAGCTCGAGGGGAATGGGTAGCAATCAGCCCCAGCATTTT. This sequence encodes CASSSRGMGSNQPQHF.

The rearrangement joins TRBV6-6 to TRBJ1-2; 8 nucleotides align to TRBD1. The CDR3 is 13 residues long. J gave up 7 bases and V 6 bases, and 7 bases lay outside the gene matches. Per germline, CDR1 MNHNY and CDR2 SVGAGI (reference sequence). The CDR3 loop is CASRRTGTGGYTF. CDR3 sequence (DNA): TGTGCCAGCAGGCGGACAGGGACGGGTGGCTACACCTTC.

This clonotype ranks as medium-sized (0.01 to 0.1%). The V gene is TRBV19, the J gene TRBJ2-2; TRBD2 might be the D (5 bases). Germline CDR1 LNHDA, CDR2 SQIVND (reference sequence). Between the trimmed V and J ends, which lost 5 bases and 3 bases, there was a span of 7 bases. The CDR3 runs 13 residues. The CDR3, as DNA: TGTGCCAGTAGTTCGGGATACACCGGGGAGCTGTTTTTT. Translation gives CASSSGYTGELFF.

The rearrangement uses TRBV12-3 or TRBV12-4 and TRBJ2-3, with 13 bases identical to TRBD2. V lost 7 bases to trimming and J lost 3 bases; unmatched junction nucleotides: 7. The CDR3 runs 16 residues. CDR3 nucleotide sequence: TGTGCCAGCAAACTACTAGCGGGGGGGCGAACAGATACGCAGTATTTT. Translation gives CASKLLAGGRTDTQYF.

This clonotype was seen once. The rearrangement uses TRBV10-3 and TRBJ2-5; the match to TRBD2 covers 8 bases. CDR1 is ENHRY and CDR2 is SYGVKD in the germline V gene. The V gene end was trimmed by 4 bases and the J gene end by 5 bases; junction bases not matched to a gene: 15. This CDR3 comprises 17 residues. For the CDR3, the DNA is TGTGCCATCAGTGTGCGGGGGGCCTTTAGGGGTGCTGAGACCCAGTACTTC. Protein product: CAISVRGAFRGAETQYF.

This chain links TRBV19 with TRBJ1-2; 10 bases map to TRBD1. The CDR3 spans 17 residues. V was pared by 5 bases and J by 0 bases, with 9 bases of the junction left unmatched. Germline CDR1 is LNHDA and CDR2 is SQIVND (reference sequence). The DNA of the CDR3 is TGTGCCAGTAGTCGCCCGGGACAGGGGAATGCTAACTATGGCTACACCTTC. It translates to CASSRPGQGNANYGYTF.

The chain combines TRBV10-3 with TRBJ1-1; TRBD1 matches at 8 bases. V gave up 3 bases and J gave up 4 bases; unmatched junction bases: 4. The CDR3 length is 14 residues. Germline V CDR1 and CDR2: ENHRY, SYGVKD. CDR3 sequence: CAISEPGGRTEAFF. CDR3 DNA sequence: TGTGCCATCAGTGAACCAGGGGGCCGCACTGAAGCTTTCTTT.

This chain links TRBV27 with TRBJ2-2, with 13 bases lining up with TRBD2. The CDR3 consists of 18 residues. V shed 2 bases and J 5 bases; nucleotides not matched to a gene: 8. The germline V gene has CDR1 MNHEY and CDR2 SMNVEV (reference sequence). The CDR3 region is CASSLNGLAGAGTGELFF. As DNA, the CDR3 is TGTGCCAGCAGTTTAAACGGACTAGCGGGGGCAGGAACCGGGGAGCTGTTTTTT.

The rearrangement links TRBV4-3 to TRBJ1-4; 7 bases line up with TRBD1. With V trimmed by 3 bases and J by 8 bases, 12 bases remained unmatched. Germline loops: CDR1 LGHNA, CDR2 YSLEER. CDR3 size: 16 residues. CDR3 loop: CASSHKLTGWEEKLFF. In DNA, the CDR3 is TGCGCCAGCAGCCACAAGTTGACAGGGTGGGAGGAAAAACTGTTTTTT.

This chain joins TRBV13 and TRBJ2-5; D assignment may be TRBD1 or TRBD2 (6 bases each). The CDR3 consists of 16 residues. Germline assignment: CDR1 PRHDT and CDR2 FYEKMQ (reference sequence). V was cut by 4 bases and J by 0 bases, with 15 bases left in between. CDR3 loop: CASSSGAVAHQETQYF. The CDR3 DNA reads TGTGCCAGCAGCTCGGGGGCGGTCGCCCACCAAGAGACCCAGTACTTC.

This clonotype was recorded a few times. The chain recombines TRBV5-6 with TRBJ2-7; TRBD1 might be the D (6 bases). The CDR3 is made up of 15 amino acids. With 0 bases removed from V and 5 bases from J, the gap between germline ends came to 15 bases. Germline assignment: CDR1 SGHDT and CDR2 YYEEEE. CDR3 DNA: TGTGCCAGCAGCTTGGTTACAGGGTTGTCCCACGAGCAGTACTTC. Amino acids: CASSLVTGLSHEQYF.

This clonotype was observed a single time. The rearrangement links TRBV6-1 to TRBJ2-4; 10 bases are shared with TRBD1. Germline CDR1 reads MNHNS; CDR2 reads SASEGT. The CDR3 is 16 residues long. V lost 5 bases to trimming and J lost 3 bases; unmatched junction nucleotides: 7. The CDR3 is CASSFDRGLGKNIQYF. CDR3 nucleotides: TGTGCCAGCAGTTTTGACAGGGGGCTTGGCAAAAACATTCAGTACTTC.

The chain is built from TRBV6-2 or TRBV6-3 and TRBJ2-3; TRBD2 agrees at 10 bases. Germline V gives CDR1 MNHEY, CDR2 SVGEGT. V gave up 0 bases and J gave up 2 bases; unmatched junction bases: 5. This CDR3 region has 17 residues. Here the CDR3 DNA reads TGTGCCAGCAGTTACTCGTCTAGCGGGGGTCCCACAGATACGCAGTATTTT. Amino acids: CASSYSSSGGPTDTQYF.

V gene TRBV29-1 combines with J gene TRBJ2-7; 13 positions match TRBD2. The CDR3 has 12 amino acids. V shed 8 bases and J 3 bases; nucleotides not matched to a gene: 1. Germline CDR1 is SQVTM and CDR2 is ANQGSEA. CDR3 nucleotide sequence: TGCAGCACTAGCGGGGGGGGCTACGAGCAGTACTTC. Protein: CSTSGGGYEQYF.

This clonotype is medium-sized by share. J is TRBJ1-1 and V is TRBV29-1, with D possibly matching TRBD1 (5 bases). The CDR3 runs to 11 residues. Germline CDR1 reads SQVTM; CDR2 reads ANQGSEA. The ends were cut back, 3 bases at V and 8 bases at J, with 10 bases in the middle. The CDR3 DNA sequence: TGCAGCGTTGAGACGGCAGGGGAAGCTTTCTTT. As protein: CSVETAGEAFF.

This clonotype is classed as medium-sized (0.01 to 0.1%). The chain combines TRBV19 with TRBJ2-5, with 7 bases aligning to TRBD1. The CDR3 has 13 residues. V shed 6 bases and J 2 bases; nucleotides not matched to a gene: 3. Germline CDR1 and CDR2: LNHDA and SQIVND (reference sequence). This CDR3 reads CASSRDSQETQYF. The CDR3 DNA reads as TGTGCCAGTAGCAGGGACAGTCAAGAGACCCAGTACTTC. The variable domain in full, with the rest retrieved from reference TRBV19 and TRBJ2-5, is DGGITQSPKYLFRKEGQNVTLSCEQNLNHDAMYWYRQDPGQGLRLIYYSQIVNDFQKGDIAEGYSVSREKKESFPLTVTSAQKNPTAFYLCASSRDSQETQYFGPGTRLLVL.

This clonotype was counted at least ten times. The chain carries TRBV18 and TRBJ2-7, with 10 bases fitting TRBD2. CDR1 is KGHSH and CDR2 is LQKENI in the germline V gene. V lost 2 bases and J lost 5; bases outside the gene matches: 3. The CDR3 covers 14 residues. As DNA, the CDR3 is TGTGCCAGCTCACCAAGCGGGGGGGCCGACGAGCAGTACGTC. Translating gives CASSPSGGADEQYV.

This clonotype ranks as medium-sized (0.01 to 0.1%). The genes are TRBV29-1 and TRBJ2-7; 7 bases match TRBD2. The ends lost 6 bases at V and 3 bases at J; junction bases unmatched: 8. The V gene's germline CDR1 is SQVTM and CDR2 ANQGSEA. The CDR3 consists of 13 residues. The DNA for the CDR3 is TGCAGCGTAGCGGGGAGGGCAGACTACGAGCAGTACTTC. It codes for CSVAGRADYEQYF.